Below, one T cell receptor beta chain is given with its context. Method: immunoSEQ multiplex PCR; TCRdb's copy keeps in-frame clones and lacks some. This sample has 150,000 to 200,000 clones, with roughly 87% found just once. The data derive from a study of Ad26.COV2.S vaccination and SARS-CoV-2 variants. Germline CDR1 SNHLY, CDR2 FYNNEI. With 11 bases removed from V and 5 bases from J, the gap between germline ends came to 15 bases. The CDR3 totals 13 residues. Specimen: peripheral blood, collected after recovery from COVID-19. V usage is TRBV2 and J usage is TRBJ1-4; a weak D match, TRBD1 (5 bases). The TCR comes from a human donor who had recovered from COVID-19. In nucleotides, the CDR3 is TGTGCCTCCAGTGGGGCCGTAAATGAAAAACTGTTTTTT. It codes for CASSGAVNEKLFF.